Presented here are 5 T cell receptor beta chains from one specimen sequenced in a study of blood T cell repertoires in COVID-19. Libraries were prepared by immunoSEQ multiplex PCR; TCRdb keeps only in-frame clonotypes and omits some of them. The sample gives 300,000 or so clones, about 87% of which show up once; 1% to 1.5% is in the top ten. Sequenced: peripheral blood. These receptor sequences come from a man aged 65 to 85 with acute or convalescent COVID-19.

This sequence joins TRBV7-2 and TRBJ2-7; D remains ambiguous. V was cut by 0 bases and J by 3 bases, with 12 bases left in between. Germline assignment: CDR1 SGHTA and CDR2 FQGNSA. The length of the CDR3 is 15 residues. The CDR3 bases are TGTGCCAGCAGCTTAGCGTACGTGAGAAACTACGAGCAGTACTTC. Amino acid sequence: CASSLAYVRNYEQYF. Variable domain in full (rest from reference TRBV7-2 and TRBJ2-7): GAGVSQSPSNKVTEKGKDVELRCDPISGHTALYWYRQSLGQGLEFLIYFQGNSAPDKSGLPSDRFSAERTGGSVSTLTIQRTQQEDSAVYLCASSLAYVRNYEQYFGPGTRLTVT.

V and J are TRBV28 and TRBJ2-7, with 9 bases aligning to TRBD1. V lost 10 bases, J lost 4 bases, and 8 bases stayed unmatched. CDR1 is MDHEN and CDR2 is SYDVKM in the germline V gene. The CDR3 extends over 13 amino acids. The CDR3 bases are TGTGCCACAGTCGGGACAGGGCTTTACGAGCAGTACTTC. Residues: CATVGTGLYEQYF. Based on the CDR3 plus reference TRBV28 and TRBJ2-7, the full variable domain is DVKVTQSSRYLVKRTGEKVFLECVQDMDHENMFWYRQDPGLGLRLIYFSYDVKMKEKGDIPEGYSVSREKKERFSLILESASTNQTSMYLCATVGTGLYEQYFGPGTRLTVT.

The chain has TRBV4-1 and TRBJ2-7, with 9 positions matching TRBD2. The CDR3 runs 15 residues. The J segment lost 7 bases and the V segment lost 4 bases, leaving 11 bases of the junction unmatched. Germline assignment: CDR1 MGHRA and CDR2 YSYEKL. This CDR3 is CASSPEGGGAREQYF. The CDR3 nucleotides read TGCGCCAGCAGCCCGGAGGGCGGGGGGGCCAGAGAGCAGTACTTC.

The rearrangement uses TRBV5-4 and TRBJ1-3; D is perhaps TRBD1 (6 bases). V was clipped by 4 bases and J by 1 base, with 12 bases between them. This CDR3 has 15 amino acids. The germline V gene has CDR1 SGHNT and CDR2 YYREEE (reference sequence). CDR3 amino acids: CASSPNRESGNTIYF. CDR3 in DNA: TGTGCCAGCAGCCCGAACAGGGAATCTGGAAACACCATATATTTT.

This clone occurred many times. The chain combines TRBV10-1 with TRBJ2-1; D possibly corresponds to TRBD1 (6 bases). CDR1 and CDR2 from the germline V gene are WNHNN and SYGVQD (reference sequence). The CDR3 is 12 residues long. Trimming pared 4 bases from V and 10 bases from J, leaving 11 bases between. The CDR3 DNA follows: TGCGCCAGCAGTGCTCCTACAGGGGAGCAGTTCTTC. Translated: CASSAPTGEQFF.